This passage covers 18 T cell receptor beta chains from one sample sequenced in a study of blood T cell repertoires in COVID-19. Here immunoSEQ multiplex PCR was the method, and the copy in TCRdb shows in-frame clones only, minus some. Of around 430,000 clones detected, approximately 88% appear once; the ten largest clones hold roughly 13%. Material: peripheral blood. These receptors came from a woman between 45 and 60 years old with COVID-19, enrolled during active disease.

CDR3 sequence: CASSYNRVGEQYF. For the CDR3, the DNA is TGTGCCAGTAGTTATAACAGGGTGGGCGAGCAGTACTTC. V gene TRBV19 combines with J gene TRBJ2-7; D might be TRBD1 (6 bases). Germline V gene data show CDR1 as LNHDA and CDR2 as SQIVND (reference sequence). CDR3 length equals 13 residues. V was pared by 5 bases and J by 6 bases, with 14 bases between.

This sequence joins TRBV5-4 and TRBJ2-5; 7 bases agree with TRBD1. CDR1 and CDR2 from the germline V gene are SGHNT and YYREEE (reference sequence). CDR3 size: 14 residues. J was trimmed by 4 bases and V by 4 bases; bases with no gene match: 7. CDR3 nucleotide sequence: TGTGCCAGCAGCGAGAAGACAGGGCGAGAGACCCAGTACTTC. The encoded protein is CASSEKTGRETQYF. Based on the CDR3 plus reference TRBV5-4 and TRBJ2-5, the full variable domain is ETGVTQSPTHLIKTRGQQVTLRCSSQSGHNTVSWYQQALGQGPQFIFQYYREEENGRGNFPPRFSGLQFPNYSSELNVNALELDDSALYLCASSEKTGRETQYFGPGTRLLVL.

V is TRBV6-6 and J is TRBJ1-1; D is perhaps TRBD1 (5 bases). The CDR3 runs to 13 residues. Germline-derived CDR1 and CDR2 are MNHNY and SVGAGI (reference sequence). V gave up 7 bases and J gave up 4 bases, with 13 bases separating them. This CDR3 is CASIQGGSTEAFF. CDR3 coding DNA: TGTGCCAGCATCCAGGGAGGGAGCACTGAAGCTTTCTTT.

CDR3 sequence (DNA): TGTGCCAGCAGTGCATACAGCAATAGCAATCAGCCCCAGCATTTT. It translates to CASSAYSNSNQPQHF. The V and J genes are TRBV28 and TRBJ1-5, with unresolved D. The CDR3 extends over 15 amino acids. Between the trimmed V and J ends, which lost 5 bases and 0 bases, there was a span of 11 bases. Germline V CDR1 and CDR2: MDHEN, SYDVKM.

V usage is TRBV7-3 and J usage is TRBJ2-1; no definite D call. V lost 2 bases to trimming and J lost 6 bases, with 8 bases between them. Germline V gives CDR1 SGHTA, CDR2 FQGTGA. CDR3 length equals 13 residues. The CDR3 nucleotides read TGTGCCAGCAGCTTATATGGCCGCAATGAGCAGTTCTTC. Translating it yields CASSLYGRNEQFF.

This chain joins TRBV7-8 and TRBJ2-5; the D is unclear. The V end was cut by 0 bases, the J end by 3 bases, with 8 bases between. The CDR3 loop spans 14 amino acids. Germline lookup yields CDR1 SGHVS and CDR2 FQNEAQ. CDR3 bases: TGTGCCAGCAGCTTAGCGCGAGGAAAAGAGACCCAGTACTTC. It is translated as CASSLARGKETQYF.

This chain joins TRBV19 and TRBJ1-4, with TRBD1 identical over 12 bases. Unmatched junction bases numbered 10, after V lost 5 bases and J lost 0 bases. From germline, CDR1 is LNHDA and CDR2 SQIVND (reference sequence). The CDR3 loop spans 19 amino acids. CDR3 coding DNA: TGTGCCAGTAGTTCCCAACGGGACAGGGGGCCTTCAACTAATGAAAAACTGTTTTTT. It encodes CASSSQRDRGPSTNEKLFF.

The CDR3: CASSLTPRGTGELFF. In DNA, the CDR3 is TGTGCCAGCAGCTTAACGCCGCGGGGCACCGGGGAGCTGTTTTTT. J is TRBJ2-2 and V is TRBV7-8; a weak D match, TRBD2 (6 bases). Germline V gene sequence: CDR1 SGHVS, CDR2 FQNEAQ. Trimming shortened V by 2 bases and J by 4 bases, and 11 bases separated the two germline ends. The length of the CDR3 is 15 residues.

This rearrangement joins TRBV6-5 to TRBJ2-7, with D maybe TRBD2 (6 bases). The germline CDR1 and CDR2 sequences are MNHEY and SVGAGI. With 5 bases removed from V and 5 bases from J, the gap between germline ends came to 13 bases. This CDR3 comprises 13 residues. CDR3 bases: TGTGCCAGCAGTCGAAGGAGGGATAACGAGCAGTACTTC. Its protein is CASSRRRDNEQYF.

The chain uses TRBV7-3 and TRBJ1-1; D may be TRBD1 (5 bases). The CDR3 sequence is 13 residues long. Trimming pared 6 bases from V and 3 bases from J, leaving 11 bases between. Germline assignment: CDR1 SGHTA and CDR2 FQGTGA. The CDR3 DNA reads as TGTGCCAGCAGTCGGCAGGGTGACACTGAAGCTTTCTTT. This codes for CASSRQGDTEAFF.

This rearrangement joins TRBV2 to TRBJ1-5; no reliable D call. There are 15 residues in the CDR3. Germline V gene sequence: CDR1 SNHLY, CDR2 FYNNEI. Deletions cut 1 base from V and 6 bases from J, with 13 bases between. The CDR3 DNA follows: TGTGCCAGCAGTGAAGGTCGGAGGGATGCTCAGCCCCAGCATTTT. Translated, it gives CASSEGRRDAQPQHF.

This clone was observed a single time. V usage is TRBV10-3 and J usage is TRBJ2-1; TRBD2 is a possible D gene (6 bases). The CDR3 covers 15 residues. Trimming pared 0 bases from V and 7 bases from J, leaving 13 bases between. Germline-derived CDR1 and CDR2 are ENHRY and SYGVKD. Written as DNA, the CDR3 is TGTGCCATCAGTGAGTCGGGCGGGGACCTTAATGAGCAGTTCTTC. Translated: CAISESGGDLNEQFF.

This clone turned up a few times. This chain connects TRBV5-1 to TRBJ1-1; possible D gene TRBD1, 6 bases. From germline, CDR1 is SGHRS and CDR2 YFSETQ. The CDR3 has 16 amino acids. V dropped 2 bases and J dropped 4 bases, with 18 bases sitting between them. CDR3 protein: CASSFNRAGSTTEAFF. The CDR3 DNA reads as TGCGCCAGCAGCTTTAACAGGGCGGGTAGTACCACTGAAGCTTTCTTT.

This clone occurred once. The chain carries TRBV12-3 or TRBV12-4 and TRBJ1-2; D may be TRBD1 (6 bases). The CDR3 has 13 residues. The V and J ends lost 3 bases and 8 bases respectively, with 13 bases between them. The CDR3, as DNA: TGTGCCAGCAGTTTGAATACAGGGAAAGGCTACACCTTC. This gives the protein CASSLNTGKGYTF.

J is TRBJ2-2 and V is TRBV7-3; D is perhaps TRBD2 (5 bases). The CDR3 runs to 16 residues. Trimming took off 3 bases at V and 6 bases at J, with 17 bases between the two ends. Germline V gene lookup returns CDR1 SGHTA and CDR2 FQGTGA. CDR3 amino acids: CASSLVSEGISGELFF. The CDR3 region has the DNA TGTGCCAGCAGCTTGGTTTCAGAGGGTATATCCGGGGAGCTGTTTTTT.

The chain carries TRBV5-4 and TRBJ1-2; tentatively, D is TRBD1 (6 bases). The CDR3 length is 14 residues. The germline V gene has CDR1 SGHNT and CDR2 YYREEE (reference sequence). Trimming stripped 1 base from V and 8 bases from J, with 15 bases between. This chain's CDR3 is CASSLTRGPRGYTF. In DNA, the CDR3 is TGTGCCAGCAGCTTGACCAGGGGACCAAGAGGCTACACCTTC. The full variable domain, rest sourced from reference TRBV5-4 and TRBJ1-2, is ETGVTQSPTHLIKTRGQQVTLRCSSQSGHNTVSWYQQALGQGPQFIFQYYREEENGRGNFPPRFSGLQFPNYSSELNVNALELDDSALYLCASSLTRGPRGYTFGSGTRLTVV.

This clone was counted a few times. The V call is TRBV19, the J call TRBJ2-3; 12 bases are a match to TRBD2. Trimming removed 9 bases from V and 0 bases from J; junction bases left unmatched: 10. The CDR3 contains 17 residues. Germline V CDR1 and CDR2: LNHDA, SQIVND (reference sequence). The CDR3 spells CASDSSGGASSTDTQYF. CDR3 sequence (DNA): TGTGCCAGCGACTCTAGCGGGGGGGCTTCGAGCACAGATACGCAGTATTTT.

The chain carries TRBV6-4 and TRBJ2-3; D is unresolved. Germline CDR1 MRHNA, CDR2 SNTAGT. V lost 3 bases to trimming and J lost 0 bases, with 7 bases between them. The CDR3 is 14 residues long. CDR3 nucleotides: TGTGCCAGCAGTGAGTCTCCTAGCACAGATACGCAGTATTTT. Its protein product is CASSESPSTDTQYF.